This TCR beta chain came from a study of naive and memory T cell subsets. Details on this clonotype: Its antigen remains unknown.

Overall study findings and caveats: Possibly reflecting memory cells re-expressing CD45RA, a few larger clonotypes occurred in naive repertoires, especially CD8.

The CDR3 loop spans 16 amino acids. Losses at the gene ends were 3 bases for V and 8 bases for J; bases not matched to a gene: 10. Germline V gene lookup returns CDR1 MGHDK and CDR2 SYGVNS. The beta constant-region primer was an equimolar mix of two oligonucleotides covering TRBC1 and TRBC2. Ligated cDNA was amplified by four rounds of PCR with nested alpha and beta constant-region primers and SP2. Using its own MiXCR run on the UMI-ligation and nested PCR reads, TCRdb lists one record per CDR3 protein. The table includes about 90,000 distinct CDR3 sequences, over 9% detected once. The V gene is TRBV25-1, the J gene TRBJ2-1; 10 bases line up with TRBD2. Input material: naive CD4+ T cells from blood. The sequence came from a human donor in good health. CDR3: CASSDGLSGRVYEQFF. DNA for the CDR3: TGTGCCAGCAGTGATGGACTCAGCGGGAGGGTCTATGAGCAGTTCTTC. The variable domain in full, with the rest retrieved from reference TRBV25-1 and TRBJ2-1, is EADIYQTPRYLVIGTGKKITLECSQTMGHDKMYWYQQDPGMELHLIHYSYGVNSTEKGDLSSESTVSRIRTEHFPLTLESARPSHTSQYLCASSDGLSGRVYEQFFGPGTRLTVL.